This T cell receptor beta chain originates from a study of CD8 T cells in ankylosing spondylitis. Whole-study results and caveats: Earlier studies detected some motif variants in reactive arthritis synovial fluid and blood. From matched ankylosing spondylitis synovial fluid, disease-linked clones were reportedly recovered at significantly enriched levels.

Trimming stripped 5 bases from V and 3 bases from J, with 8 bases between. Germline CDR1 is MNHNS and CDR2 is SASEGT. This CDR3 is built from 13 residues. This clonotype was observed a few times. Its antigen remains unknown. From the 5' RACE reads, TCRdb called clonotypes with MiXCR, one entry per CDR3 protein. The top ten clones hold roughly 4.5% of a sample with fewer than 200,000 distinct CDR3 sequences, roughly 18% of them seen once. The specimen sequenced was blood, either unsorted or a sorted T cell fraction (not recorded which). The chain joins TRBV6-1 to TRBJ1-5, with a weak D call TRBD1 (5 bases). This TCR was sampled from a male donor under 30 with ankylosing spondylitis or in good health (not recorded which). The CDR3 DNA sequence: TGTGCCAGCAGTAGCAGGGCCAATCAGCCCCAGCATTTT. Translated, it gives CASSSRANQPQHF.